This T cell receptor (beta chain) derives from a study of chemoradiotherapy in HPV16-positive cancers. General study results and limits: Candidate HPV-specific clones and E7-related TCR motifs grew in tumor during treatment.

Repeated repertoire sampling spanned the course of chemoradiotherapy. About this clone itself: Its target is not known.

The ends were cut back, 2 bases at V and 12 bases at J, with 6 bases in the middle. This CDR3 has 11 residues. The V gene's germline CDR1 is SGHDT and CDR2 YYEEEE. Clones were read by immunoSEQ multiplex PCR, and TCRdb kept only the in-frame ones, dropping some. The table has more than 5,000 clones, around 84% seen once. The receptor was isolated from a human donor with HPV-associated anogenital cancer. The specimen was tumor tissue, collected from a patient who underwent chemoradiotherapy. This chain connects TRBV5-6 to TRBJ1-6; D gene uncertain. The CDR3 region has the DNA TGTGCCAGCAGCTTCCGGGGACCCCTCCACTTT. Its translation: CASSFRGPLHF.